This T cell receptor beta chain originates from a study of T cells in Graves' hyperthyroidism and ophthalmopathy. Broader study findings: Blood samples included most of the expanded thyroid clonotypes exceeding 0.001.

This clonotype was observed a handful of times. Its target is not known. The CDR3 extends over 17 amino acids. The V gene end was trimmed by 3 bases and the J gene end by 4 bases; junction bases not matched to a gene: 13. From germline, CDR1 is SGDLS and CDR2 YYNGEE. The TCR beta CDR3 regions underwent amplification using RNA transcripts as the source. A first-round RT-PCR of the TCR CDR3 used the HTBI primer set. MiXCR was run by TCRdb on the multiplex PCR reads, yielding one entry per CDR3 protein. The sample shows roughly 660,000 distinct CDR3 sequences, 17% of them seen only once. Recently diagnosed hyperthyroidism of less than 2 months' duration affected patients aged 18 to 65. Patients were excluded for uncontrolled infection, other autoimmune disease, pregnancy or lactation. Extraction of PBMCs used roughly 10 ml of fresh peripheral blood.

This sequence was found in a man aged 50 or older with Graves' hyperthyroidism. The chain is built from TRBV9 and TRBJ2-3; TRBD2 matches 8 bases. The sample was blood. CDR3 nucleotide sequence: TGTGCCAGCAGCGGCATCTCGTCGGGAGGGCCCTCAGATACGCAGTATTTT. This codes for CASSGISSGGPSDTQYF.